This entry describes one T cell receptor beta chain. Germline V gives CDR1 KGHDR, CDR2 SFDVKD. CDR3 length: 16 residues. The record originates from a study of monozygotic twins with inflammatory bowel disease. Using the 5' RACE reads, TCRdb records one entry per CDR3 protein without DNA. The listing contains 160,000 or so distinct CDR3 sequences. The receptor's source is a human donor with ulcerative colitis or Crohn's disease, or a healthy co-twin of an affected twin (not recorded which). This chain joins TRBV24-1 and TRBJ2-3; TCRdb picks TRBD2, but there is no DNA to check that call. The sequencing sample was made of blood. The CDR3 spells CATSEPLAGVEDTQYF.